The 10 T cell receptor beta chains below all came from one sample that was sequenced in a study of T cell clonality in common variable immunodeficiency. Only in-frame clones appear in the TCRdb table, and some are missing; sequencing was by immunoSEQ multiplex PCR. This table holds roughly 30,000 clones with no singletons; the top ten claim 3.5% to 4.5%. The sample taken for sequencing was peripheral blood mononuclear cells. All receptors derive from a person between 18 and 75 years old in good health.

As regards this clone: The read terminates 3 residues ahead of where the CDR3 ends, so the germline J gene completes it. V is TRBV6-1 and J is TRBJ2-2; D not resolved. This CDR3 has 11 residues. Germline V lookup: CDR1 MNHNS, CDR2 SASEGT. CDR3 DNA (partial): TGTGCCAGCAGTGGAGGTGAAAAG. This codes for CASSGGEK. The full CDR3 reads CASSGGEKLFF.

The table lists this clone with many counts. The read finishes 3 residues shy of the CDR3 end, and the germline J gene is used to complete it. The chain is built from TRBV5-1 and TRBJ2-2; the D gene is possibly TRBD1 (6 bases). V lost 3 bases and J lost 1, with 13 bases in between. The germline V gene encodes CDR1 SGHRS and CDR2 YFSETQ. The CDR3 has 16 residues. The CDR3 DNA, read in part, is TGCGCCAGCAGCTACAGACAAGGGGGGAACACCGGGGAG. Residues: CASSYRQGGNTGE. The whole CDR3 region reads CASSYRQGGNTGELFF.

About this clone: The observed sequence ends 3 residues before the CDR3 terminus, with the missing tail filled in from the germline J gene. J is TRBJ1-1 and V is TRBV7-8; D unclear. The V gene's germline CDR1 is SGHVS and CDR2 FQNEAQ. CDR3 size: 16 residues. Between the trimmed V and J ends, which lost 4 bases and 0 bases, there was a span of 15 bases. CDR3: CASSSTLGLMNTEAFF. The DNA read from the CDR3 is TGTGCCAGCAGCTCGACGCTTGGGCTCATGAACACTGAA.

This clone was counted between two and nine times. The CDR3 end lies 3 residues beyond the end of the read and is filled in from the germline J gene. V and J are TRBV30 and TRBJ1-6; a possible D gene is TRBD1 (6 bases). Deletions cut 4 bases from V and 7 bases from J, with 8 bases between. Germline assignment: CDR1 GTSNPN and CDR2 SVGIG (reference sequence). CDR3 length equals 12 residues. The CDR3 bases that were read are TGTGCCTGGAACAGGGACAATTCACCC. Translated: CAWNRDNSP. The complete CDR3 protein is CAWNRDNSPLHF.

This clone has a count of ten or more. The CDR3 is cut off 3 residues early in the read; its end comes from the germline J gene. The chain has TRBV19 and TRBJ1-5; TRBD1 is a possible D gene (6 bases). The CDR3 sequence is 14 residues long. Germline V gene data show CDR1 as LNHDA and CDR2 as SQIVND (reference sequence). The germline V and J ends were trimmed by 4 bases and 5 bases, with 12 bases remaining between them. CDR3 loop: CASSTQGKDQPQHF. The covered CDR3 bases are TGTGCCAGTAGTACCCAGGGGAAGGATCAGCCC.

This clone was seen ten or more times. With the read ending 3 residues before the CDR3 end, the germline J gene is used to fill in that end. V usage is TRBV2 and J usage is TRBJ2-7, with D maybe TRBD1 (5 bases). V was cut by 3 bases and J by 4 bases, with 10 bases left in between. Germline V lookup: CDR1 SNHLY, CDR2 FYNNEI. The CDR3 totals 13 residues. The CDR3 DNA, read in part, is TGTGCCAGCAGTGAGTTTAGGGGTTACGAG. It encodes CASSEFRGYE. The CDR3 in its entirety is CASSEFRGYEQYF.

This clone showed up just a few times. With the read ending 3 residues before the CDR3 end, the germline J gene is used to fill in that end. The V and J genes are TRBV7-9 and TRBJ2-1, with D tentatively TRBD1 (6 bases). CDR3 length equals 15 residues. The germline V and J ends were trimmed by 3 bases and 5 bases, with 14 bases remaining between them. CDR1 and CDR2 from the germline V gene are SEHNR and FQNEAQ (reference sequence). The CDR3 protein is CASSFGDRRHNEQFF. The sequenced CDR3 bases are TGTGCCAGCAGCTTTGGAGACAGGAGGCACAATGAG.

The sequenced CDR3 bases are TGTGCCAGCAGCGCTTACCGACTAGCGGGAGGTTACGAG. Protein sequence: CASSAYRLAGGYE. The entire CDR3 is CASSAYRLAGGYEQYF. J is TRBJ2-7 and V is TRBV7-8; 13 bases are a match to TRBD2. The read terminates 3 residues before the CDR3 end, so the remaining end is supplied by the germline J gene. Germline CDR1 reads SGHVS; CDR2 reads FQNEAQ. This CDR3 is 16 amino acids long. V was clipped by 5 bases and J by 4 bases; unmatched bases: 8.

This clone was detected many times. The sequence runs out 3 residues before the end of the CDR3; the remainder is reconstructed from the germline J gene. This chain connects TRBV18 to TRBJ2-2; possible D gene TRBD1, 5 bases. Germline CDR1 and CDR2: KGHSH and LQKENI. The ends were cut back, 3 bases at V and 3 bases at J, with 11 bases in the middle. The CDR3 extends over 15 amino acids. The CDR3 loop reads CASSPWTPYTGELFF. The CDR3 DNA, read in part, is TGTGCCAGCTCACCTTGGACACCCTACACCGGGGAG.

This clone appeared many times. The CDR3 end lies 3 residues beyond the end of the read and is filled in from the germline J gene. J is TRBJ1-6 and V is TRBV20-1; TRBD1 aligns across 12 bases. V dropped 7 bases and J dropped 7; count of bases not matched to a gene: 8. Germline V gene lookup returns CDR1 DFQATT and CDR2 SNEGSKA (reference sequence). The CDR3 runs to 15 residues. CDR3 loop: CSVGTGGGWNSPLHF. Incomplete CDR3 DNA: TGCAGTGTTGGGACAGGGGGCGGGTGGAATTCACCC.